The entry that follows covers one TCR beta chain sequence. What it binds is not known. V was pared by 2 bases and J by 10 bases, with 9 bases between. From germline, CDR1 is SGHVS and CDR2 FQNEAQ. This CDR3 spans 13 amino acids. Sequencing used immunoSEQ multiplex PCR; TCRdb keeps in-frame clones, though not all of them. Seen here are more than 400,000 clones, about 96% observed once, and the top ten hold 0.05% to 0.07%. The sample comes from a study of shared clonotypes between healthy human individuals. In the study overall: There were three CD4 naive, three CD4 memory, two CD8 naive and one CD8 memory plates per donor. Study-wide findings and caveats: Researchers found naive subsets generally carried larger estimated richness than memory subsets.

The source material was naive CD4+ T cells sorted from blood. Subset denoted: CD45RA+ positively selected. The clonotype was recovered from a woman in her twenties or thirties in good health. V and J are TRBV7-8 and TRBJ1-6; possibly TRBD1 for D (6 bases). The CDR3 region has the DNA TGTGCCAGCAGCTTATCAGGGGTCTCACCCCTCCACTTT. Residues: CASSLSGVSPLHF.